The 30 T cell receptor beta chains reported below all come from one sample, sequenced in a study of T cells in localized non-small cell lung cancer (TCRdb year 2020). The library relied on the immunoSEQ multiplex PCR assay. TCRdb limited this immuneACCESS table to in-frame rearrangements with V and J called. A share of clones is missing; checked studies link under half to unresolved V genes, and the rest is unexplained. The sample includes some 2,400 clones, with 30% observed a single time. The top ten clones comprise about an eighth of the sample. Sequenced here: normal lung tissue next to the tumor, sampled before any cancer treatment. These receptors were collected from a female donor at least 60 years old with stage I squamous cell lung carcinoma.

About this clone itself: Other DNA variants within this sample encode the same CDR3. This chain uses TRBV28 with TRBJ1-1, with 7 bases identical to TRBD1. Per the germline V gene, CDR1 is MDHEN and CDR2 is SYDVKM. CDR3 length equals 14 residues. Losses at the gene ends were 2 bases for V and 5 bases for J; bases not matched to a gene: 5. The CDR3 nucleotides read TGTGCCAGCAGTTTAGGAGGGGGCAGGACTGAAGCTTTCTTT. Its protein product is CASSLGGGRTEAFF.

The chain is built from TRBV18 and TRBJ1-2; 9 bases map to TRBD1. This CDR3 region has 14 residues. The germline gives CDR1 KGHSH, CDR2 LQKENI. The V segment lost 3 bases and the J segment 8 bases; nucleotides outside the gene matches: 7. In DNA form, the CDR3 reads TGTGCCAGCTCACCTGGGACAGGGATCGTGGGCTACACCTTC. As protein: CASSPGTGIVGYTF.

This clone was seen a handful of times. J is TRBJ1-3 and V is TRBV1. TRBV1 is assigned pseudogene status. CDR3 size: 18 residues. The CDR3 DNA reads TGCGCCAGCAGCCAAGATCTAGCTGGGGCAGCCTCTGGAAACACCATATATTTT. Its translation: CASSQDLAGAASGNTIYF.

This clone is medium-sized in the sample. The rearrangement uses TRBV28 and TRBJ1-5; maybe TRBD1 (5 bases). The CDR3 totals 14 residues. From germline, CDR1 is MDHEN and CDR2 SYDVKM. Trimming removed 7 bases at V and 3 bases at J, with 13 bases between. The CDR3 DNA sequence: TGTGCCAGCACTCAGGGAGGGTCCAATCAGCCCCAGCATTTT. It translates to CASTQGGSNQPQHF.

The chain employs TRBV14 and TRBJ2-3, with 9 bases that match TRBD2. This CDR3 has 16 amino acids. After removal of 1 base from V and 2 bases from J, the junction contained 4 bases not matched to a gene. From germline, CDR1 is SGHDN and CDR2 FVKESK. The CDR3 region is CASSQGPSGDTDTQYF. As DNA, the CDR3 is TGTGCCAGCAGCCAAGGGCCTAGCGGGGACACAGATACGCAGTATTTT.

By frequency in the sample, this clone is large. V and J are TRBV25-1 and TRBJ1-6; no reliable D call. CDR3 length: 13 residues. The ends were cut back, 3 bases at V and 9 bases at J, with 9 bases in the middle. CDR1 is MGHDK, CDR2 SYGVNS, per germline. The CDR3 region has the DNA TGTGCCAGCAGTGAGGAGGGAAGTTCACCCCTCCACTTT. It translates to CASSEEGSSPLHF.

This clone was counted only a few times. The chain uses TRBV4-1 and TRBJ1-4, with 8 bases matching TRBD1. The J segment lost 8 bases and the V segment lost 4 bases, leaving 6 bases of the junction unmatched. The CDR3 contains 14 residues. Germline V gene data show CDR1 as MGHRA and CDR2 as YSYEKL. CDR3 amino acids: CASSLQGGSEKLFF. The CDR3 coding sequence is TGCGCCAGCAGCCTACAGGGGGGGAGCGAAAAACTGTTTTTT.

The V gene is TRBV19, the J gene TRBJ1-2, with D perhaps matching TRBD1 (5 bases). From germline, CDR1 is LNHDA and CDR2 SQIVND (reference sequence). The V and J ends lost 6 bases and 6 bases respectively, with 20 bases between them. The CDR3 covers 15 residues. The CDR3 sequence is CASSPVIGHPDGYTF. CDR3 in DNA: TGTGCCAGTAGCCCGGTAATAGGACACCCGGATGGCTACACCTTC.

This clone occurred a few times. The chain uses TRBV29-1 and TRBJ2-1; tentatively, D is TRBD1 or TRBD2 (5 bases each). With 7 bases removed from V and 6 bases from J, the gap between germline ends came to 16 bases. Germline V CDR1 and CDR2: SQVTM, ANQGSEA. The CDR3 covers 13 residues. This chain's CDR3 is CSGRGDALNEQFF. The CDR3 DNA sequence: TGCAGCGGTAGAGGGGACGCCCTCAATGAGCAGTTCTTC.

The chain carries TRBV4-1 and TRBJ1-2; possibly TRBD1 for D (5 bases). The V gene's germline CDR1 is MGHRA and CDR2 YSYEKL. Trimming shortened V by 1 base and J by 4 bases, and 10 bases separated the two germline ends. The CDR3 has 14 amino acids. Here the CDR3 reads CASSQVTARYGYTF. The CDR3, as DNA: TGCGCCAGCAGCCAAGTGACAGCCCGCTATGGCTACACCTTC.

This clone was counted a few times. The V gene is TRBV28, the J gene TRBJ1-1; D remains unclear. Trimming took 5 bases from V and 7 from J, leaving 17 bases between them. This CDR3 region has 14 residues. Germline-derived CDR1 and CDR2 are MDHEN and SYDVKM. The CDR3 is CASSPHTSPGEAFF. The CDR3 DNA reads TGTGCCAGCAGTCCTCACACCTCCCCGGGTGAAGCTTTCTTT. Full variable domain (missing parts from reference TRBV28 and TRBJ1-1): DVKVTQSSRYLVKRTGEKVFLECVQDMDHENMFWYRQDPGLGLRLIYFSYDVKMKEKGDIPEGYSVSREKKERFSLILESASTNQTSMYLCASSPHTSPGEAFFGQGTRLTVV.

This CDR3 reads CASSIEEGSGANVLTF. The CDR3 DNA is TGTGCCAGTAGTATAGAAGAGGGCTCTGGGGCCAACGTCCTGACTTTC. The rearrangement joins TRBV19 to TRBJ2-6; D is perhaps TRBD2 (5 bases). Trimming shortened V by 0 bases and J by 0 bases, and 6 bases separated the two germline ends. Per germline, CDR1 LNHDA and CDR2 SQIVND (reference sequence). This CDR3 is 16 amino acids long.

V usage is TRBV30 and J usage is TRBJ2-1; D gene uncertain. Per the germline V gene, CDR1 is GTSNPN and CDR2 is SVGIG (reference sequence). Between the trimmed V and J ends, which lost 0 bases and 5 bases, there was a span of 5 bases. The CDR3 runs 12 residues. CDR3 sequence reads: CAWSVSHNEQFF. The CDR3 nucleotides read TGTGCCTGGAGTGTAAGTCACAATGAGCAGTTCTTC.

The CDR3, as DNA: TGTGCCAGCACCCTGAAGGACTTCTCTGGAAACACCATATATTTT. Protein product: CASTLKDFSGNTIYF. The chain is built from TRBV11-3 and TRBJ1-3; D gene ambiguous. Between the trimmed V and J ends, which lost 7 bases and 0 bases, there was a span of 13 bases. Germline CDR1 is SGHNT and CDR2 is YENEEA. There are 15 residues in the CDR3.

The gene calls are TRBV18 and TRBJ2-2, with D possibly matching TRBD2 (6 bases). The V gene's germline CDR1 is KGHSH and CDR2 LQKENI. V shed 3 bases and J shed 5 bases, with 13 bases lying between them. The length of the CDR3 is 15 residues. CDR3 protein: CASSPSGTPTGELFF. The DNA of the CDR3 is TGTGCCAGCTCACCCTCCGGGACTCCTACCGGGGAGCTGTTTTTT.

This clone was observed a single time. This chain links TRBV19 with TRBJ2-7; TRBD2 aligns across 10 bases. CDR1 is LNHDA and CDR2 is SQIVND in the germline V gene (reference sequence). Trimming at V came to 9 bases and at J to 1 base, leaving 6 bases not matched to a gene. The CDR3 is 14 amino acids. The CDR3 DNA follows: TGTGCCAGCAAGGGGACTAGCGAGTCCTACGAGCAGTACTTC. It is translated as CASKGTSESYEQYF.

The rearrangement links TRBV11-3 to TRBJ2-1; D perhaps matches TRBD2 (6 bases). Germline V gene data show CDR1 as SGHNT and CDR2 as YENEEA. Deletions cut 3 bases from V and 2 bases from J, with 8 bases between. The CDR3 runs to 14 residues. CDR3 sequence: CASSLGGTYNEQFF. CDR3 DNA sequence: TGTGCCAGCAGCTTGGGCGGGACCTACAATGAGCAGTTCTTC.

There are a few counts of this clone. The CDR3 DNA reads TGTGCCAGCAGCCTGGACAGGGGCGGGGAAGCTTTCTTT. This codes for CASSLDRGGEAFF. The genes are TRBV16 and TRBJ1-1; 9 nucleotides align to TRBD1. The CDR3 extends over 13 amino acids. V was pared by 4 bases and J by 8 bases, with 5 bases of the junction left unmatched. Per germline, CDR1 KGHSY and CDR2 FQNENV.

The rearrangement joins TRBV28 to TRBJ1-4; the D is unclear. V gave up 6 bases and J gave up 6 bases, with 17 bases separating them. The CDR3 is made up of 15 amino acids. Germline V lookup: CDR1 MDHEN, CDR2 SYDVKM. The CDR3 region is CASSPTGFLDEKLFF. In nucleotides, the CDR3 is TGTGCCAGCAGCCCGACGGGTTTTTTGGATGAAAAACTGTTTTTT.

V is TRBV18 and J is TRBJ1-2; TRBD1 aligns across 7 bases. With V trimmed by 2 bases and J by 4 bases, 4 bases remained unmatched. CDR3 size: 14 residues. Germline loops: CDR1 KGHSH, CDR2 LQKENI. CDR3 loop: CASSPTGEGYGYTF. The CDR3 DNA reads as TGTGCCAGCTCACCAACAGGGGAAGGCTATGGCTACACCTTC.

By proportion, this clone is medium-sized. This chain joins TRBV11-3 and TRBJ1-4; D remains ambiguous. CDR3 size: 14 residues. CDR1 and CDR2 from the germline V gene are SGHNT and YENEEA. V lost 5 bases to trimming and J lost 0 bases, with 7 bases between them. The CDR3 DNA reads TGTGCCAGCAGCCCACAGTCAACTAATGAAAAACTGTTTTTT. Translating it yields CASSPQSTNEKLFF.

By share, this clone ranks as medium-sized. The chain recombines TRBV11-3 with TRBJ1-2, with D possibly TRBD1 on 5 matching bases. The CDR3 has 17 amino acids. CDR1 and CDR2 (germline): SGHNT, YENEEA. The ends were cut back, 1 base at V and 0 bases at J, with 15 bases in the middle. The chain's CDR3 is CASSLVVGDRPNYGYTF. The CDR3 DNA is TGTGCCAGCAGCTTAGTGGTAGGGGACCGCCCTAACTATGGCTACACCTTC.

The CDR3 nucleotides are TGTGCCACCTTGGGGGGGAGTTACAATGAGCAGTTCTTC. Amino acid sequence: CATLGGSYNEQFF. This chain connects TRBV6-8 to TRBJ2-1; 7 bases line up with TRBD2. From germline, CDR1 is MNHGY and CDR2 SAAAGT. Losses at the gene ends were 10 bases for V and 4 bases for J; bases not matched to a gene: 7. This CDR3 region has 13 residues.

By its share, this clone is medium-sized. V and J are TRBV11-3 and TRBJ2-1; a weak D match, TRBD2 (5 bases). The CDR3 covers 17 residues. Germline CDR1 reads SGHNT; CDR2 reads YENEEA. Trimming took 2 bases from V and 1 from J, leaving 15 bases between them. The CDR3 nucleotides read TGTGCCAGCAGCTTACGAGCGGAGCCCAGATCCTACAATGAGCAGTTCTTC. Protein: CASSLRAEPRSYNEQFF.

This sequence joins TRBV9 and TRBJ1-1; TRBD1 agrees at 9 bases. V lost 4 bases to trimming and J lost 6 bases; unmatched junction nucleotides: 10. The CDR3 is 15 residues long. CDR1 SGDLS and CDR2 YYNGEE come from the germline V gene. The CDR3 nucleotides are TGTGCCAGCAGCTTTCGGGACAGGGTGGGATCTGAAGCTTTCTTT. It specifies CASSFRDRVGSEAFF.

In this sample, this clone turned up a few times. The V call is TRBV6-8, the J call TRBJ2-3; 7 bases align to TRBD2. Germline V gene lookup returns CDR1 MNHGY and CDR2 SAAAGT. V lost 2 bases and J lost 3; bases outside the gene matches: 5. The CDR3 extends over 15 amino acids. The CDR3 loop is CASSYVGGETDTQYF. CDR3 sequence (DNA): TGTGCCAGCAGTTACGTGGGGGGGGAGACAGATACGCAGTATTTT.

This clone turned up a few times. The chain is built from TRBV19 and TRBJ2-2, with D uncertain. The CDR3 spans 15 residues. Germline CDR1 is LNHDA and CDR2 is SQIVND (reference sequence). V dropped 3 bases and J dropped 2 bases, with 10 bases sitting between them. CDR3 loop: CASSIPNRNTGELFF. For the CDR3, the DNA is TGTGCCAGTAGTATCCCCAACCGTAACACCGGGGAGCTGTTTTTT.

This clone was detected only a few times. The CDR3 spells CASSFRLANEQYF. CDR3 sequence (DNA): TGTGCCAGCAGCTTTCGTCTAGCGAACGAGCAGTACTTC. The chain carries TRBV9 and TRBJ2-7, with D maybe TRBD2 (6 bases). V was trimmed by 4 bases and J by 5 bases, leaving 13 bases between them. The CDR3 length is 13 residues. Germline V gene lookup returns CDR1 SGDLS and CDR2 YYNGEE.

V and J are TRBV6-8 and TRBJ1-3; D call uncertain. The CDR3 sequence is 18 residues long. Germline V gene sequence: CDR1 MNHGY, CDR2 SAAAGT. The V end lost 5 bases, the J end lost 2 bases, and 22 bases lay between the germline ends. The CDR3 DNA is TGTGCCAGCAGTGCTGTTGGTTTCGGCTTTTCACCTGGAAACACCATATATTTT. Amino acids: CASSAVGFGFSPGNTIYF.

The chain couples TRBV6-8 to TRBJ2-1; 11 nucleotides line up with TRBD2. Germline V gene data show CDR1 as MNHGY and CDR2 as SAAAGT. After removal of 7 bases from V and 7 bases from J, the junction contained 9 bases not matched to a gene. This CDR3 contains 15 residues. CDR3 amino acids: CASKIAGGPGNEQFF. DNA of the CDR3: TGTGCCAGCAAGATAGCGGGGGGGCCGGGGAATGAGCAGTTCTTC.